Below, one T cell receptor beta chain is given with its context. The CDR3 consists of 17 residues. In germline, CDR1 is LGHNA, CDR2 YSLEER. J lost 0 bases, V lost 1 base, and 6 bases had no gene match. The data were taken from a study of blood T cell repertoires in COVID-19. Original handling: Estimation of nucleated cell counts was performed using reference gene primer amplification. Sequenced by immunoSEQ multiplex PCR; TCRdb stores in-frame clones only, minus some. The DNA gave D and trimming, while V, J and clone size come from that table. The sample lists 130,000 to 150,000 clones, roughly 89% occurring once. Adults between about 18 and 95 years of age took part from approximately 24 US areas. Cohort allocation depended upon clinical history that participants reported. Exposed study participants had met a COVID-19 case within 2 weeks before entry.

This clonotype originated in a woman between 45 and 60 years old who had been exposed to COVID-19. The chain combines TRBV4-3 with TRBJ2-1, with 7 positions matching TRBD1. The source material was PBMCs or T cells enriched from blood (not recorded which). The CDR3 nucleotides read TGCGCCAGCAGCCAAGCTCGGGACAGAAGCTCCTACAATGAGCAGTTCTTC. Its translation is CASSQARDRSSYNEQFF.